Following are 6 T cell receptor beta chains from one sample sequenced in a study of blood T cell repertoires in COVID-19. TCRdb keeps only in-frame clones here, not all; method: immunoSEQ multiplex PCR. The data contain about 200,000 clones, 85% of them seen just once; the ten biggest clones take up 0.95%. The sample comprised peripheral blood. The receptors originated from a man aged 55 to 69 with COVID-19, enrolled during active disease.

J is TRBJ1-4 and V is TRBV6-5, with D perhaps TRBD1 (5 bases). CDR1 is MNHEY and CDR2 is SVGAGI in the germline V gene. The CDR3 is 15 amino acids. V was shortened by 5 bases and J by 7 bases, with 17 bases between the two germline ends. CDR3 in DNA: TGTGCCAGCAGTATTCGACAGAGTAGGAGTGAAAAACTGTTTTTT. Translated, it gives CASSIRQSRSEKLFF.

This clone showed up many times. The chain recombines TRBV11-3 with TRBJ2-1; TRBD2 is a possible D gene (5 bases). Germline loops: CDR1 SGHNT, CDR2 YENEEA. V shed 1 base and J shed 6 bases, with 7 bases lying between them. CDR3 size: 13 residues. DNA of the CDR3: TGTGCCAGCAGCTTAGGGACTGTCAATGAGCAGTTCTTC. Its protein product is CASSLGTVNEQFF.

The chain links TRBV6-6 to TRBJ2-7; D perhaps matches TRBD1 (7 bases). Germline values: CDR1 MNHNY, CDR2 SVGAGI (reference sequence). This CDR3 is built from 12 residues. Deletions cut 6 bases from V and 6 bases from J, with 12 bases between. CDR3 residues: CASRTGRGEQYF. The CDR3 nucleotides are TGTGCCAGCAGGACAGGGCGGGGCGAGCAGTACTTC.

The chain links TRBV28 to TRBJ2-7; TRBD1 aligns across 9 bases. This CDR3 contains 14 residues. V shed 6 bases, J shed 2 bases, and the junction held 5 bases outside the gene matches. Germline CDR1 reads MDHEN; CDR2 reads SYDVKM. This chain's CDR3 is CASRGTGSPYEQYF. As DNA, the CDR3 is TGTGCCAGCAGGGGGACAGGGTCCCCCTACGAGCAGTACTTC.

The rearrangement joins TRBV5-1 to TRBJ2-5, with 10 bases matching TRBD2. Germline lookup yields CDR1 SGHRS and CDR2 YFSETQ. The junction had 4 bases not matched to a gene; V was cut back by 0 bases and J by 5 bases. This CDR3 has 15 amino acids. Written as DNA, the CDR3 is TGCGCCAGCAGCTTGGGAGCGGGAGGGCCGGAGACCCAGTACTTC. This encodes CASSLGAGGPETQYF.

A note on this clone: Other DNA sequences in the sample encode the same CDR3. The chain uses TRBV7-8 and TRBJ1-5; TRBD1 matches at 9 bases. The length of the CDR3 is 16 residues. The ends lost 1 base at V and 7 bases at J; junction bases unmatched: 8. The germline V gene encodes CDR1 SGHVS and CDR2 FQNEAQ. The CDR3 loop is CASSLVWDRAPQPQHF. The CDR3 DNA is TGTGCCAGCAGCTTAGTTTGGGACAGGGCTCCGCAGCCCCAGCATTTT.